These 30 T cell receptor beta chains were all obtained from the same sample, sequenced in a study of cytotoxic CD8 clonotypes in ibrutinib-treated CLL. Sequencing used immunoSEQ multiplex PCR; TCRdb keeps in-frame clones, though not all of them. Among 150,000 or so clones listed, roughly 84% were seen once. The sample was PBMCs, taken at disease progression, from a patient treated with ibrutinib. Receptors were obtained from a human donor with chronic lymphocytic leukemia.

V is TRBV5-1 and J is TRBJ1-1; a possible D gene is TRBD1 (6 bases). V dropped 8 bases and J dropped 0 bases, with 11 bases sitting between them. This CDR3 is built from 13 residues. Germline-derived CDR1 and CDR2 are SGHRS and YFSETQ. CDR3 amino acids: CASRTDMNTEAFF. CDR3 bases: TGCGCCAGTCGGACAGATATGAACACTGAAGCTTTCTTT.

The V call is TRBV14, the J call TRBJ2-7, with 11 bases lining up with TRBD2. The ends lost 0 bases at V and 3 bases at J; junction bases unmatched: 4. Germline V CDR1 and CDR2: SGHDN, FVKESK. The CDR3 consists of 16 residues. CDR3 sequence: CASSQEELAGVYEQYF. CDR3 sequence (DNA): TGTGCCAGCAGCCAAGAGGAACTAGCGGGAGTCTACGAGCAGTACTTC.

The V and J genes are TRBV7-2 and TRBJ2-1, with TRBD2 matching 10 bases. The CDR3 consists of 17 residues. V lost 1 base to trimming and J lost 3 bases; unmatched junction nucleotides: 6. Per the germline V gene, CDR1 is SGHTA and CDR2 is FQGNSA. Here the CDR3 DNA reads TGTGCCAGCAGCTTAGGAAGCGGGAGGGCCATCTACAATGAGCAGTTCTTC. Translation gives CASSLGSGRAIYNEQFF.

The J gene is TRBJ2-7, the V gene TRBV5-1; TRBD1 agrees at 10 bases. Germline lookup yields CDR1 SGHRS and CDR2 YFSETQ. There are 14 residues in the CDR3. Germline trimming cut 4 bases from V and 0 bases from J; bases unmatched to any gene: 1. The CDR3 region has the DNA TGCGCCAGCAGCCGGACAGGGGGCTCCTACGAGCAGTACTTC. Translating it yields CASSRTGGSYEQYF. The full variable domain, completed using reference TRBV5-1 and TRBJ2-7, is KAGVTQTPRYLIKTRGQQVTLSCSPISGHRSVSWYQQTPGQGLQFLFEYFSETQRNKGNFPGRFSGRQFSNSRSEMNVSTLELGDSALYLCASSRTGGSYEQYFGPGTRLTVT.

This clone has more than one count but fewer than ten. The rearrangement uses TRBV28 and TRBJ2-5; D perhaps matches TRBD1 (5 bases). CDR3 length: 12 residues. Germline CDR1 is MDHEN and CDR2 is SYDVKM. The V and J ends lost 4 bases and 4 bases respectively, with 7 bases between them. The CDR3 sequence is CASSWGGETQYF. CDR3 sequence (DNA): TGTGCCAGCAGTTGGGGCGGAGAGACCCAGTACTTC.

J is TRBJ2-5 and V is TRBV14, with 7 bases identical to TRBD1. Germline V gives CDR1 SGHDN, CDR2 FVKESK. The V segment lost 3 bases and the J segment 0 bases; nucleotides outside the gene matches: 10. The CDR3 is made up of 17 amino acids. The CDR3 DNA reads as TGTGCCAGCAGCCAGGATATGACAGGGATGTACCAAGAGACCCAGTACTTC. It specifies CASSQDMTGMYQETQYF.

The rearrangement joins TRBV28 to TRBJ2-1; maybe TRBD1 (6 bases). The CDR3 has 15 amino acids. V lost 6 bases, J lost 6 bases, and 18 bases lay in between. Germline assignment: CDR1 MDHEN and CDR2 SYDVKM. In nucleotides, the CDR3 is TGTGCCAGCAGCCCGGGACACCGGATATTCAATGAGCAGTTCTTC. It is translated as CASSPGHRIFNEQFF.

V usage is TRBV2 and J usage is TRBJ1-1, with D possibly matching TRBD1 (5 bases). The germline CDR1 and CDR2 sequences are SNHLY and FYNNEI. The CDR3 contains 13 residues. Trimming left V 6 bases short and J 5 bases short, with 13 bases between. CDR3 in DNA: TGTGCCAGCAGGTCAGGGTATGGTACTGAAGCTTTCTTT. It translates to CASRSGYGTEAFF.

J is TRBJ2-7 and V is TRBV5-6, with TRBD2 as a possible D gene (7 bases). V gave up 0 bases and J gave up 3 bases, with 16 bases separating them. Germline V CDR1 and CDR2: SGHDT, YYEEEE. The CDR3 is made up of 16 amino acids. CDR3 residues: CASSLVPGGRGYEQYF. The CDR3 nucleotides read TGTGCCAGCAGCTTGGTCCCCGGGGGGCGAGGCTACGAGCAGTACTTC.

This chain uses TRBV28 with TRBJ2-6, with D uncertain. V was trimmed by 3 bases and J by 1 base, leaving 10 bases between them. The CDR3 loop spans 16 amino acids. Germline CDR1 and CDR2: MDHEN and SYDVKM. The CDR3 DNA reads TGTGCCAGCAGTTTCTGGGCCGAATCTGGGGCCAACGTCCTGACTTTC. It codes for CASSFWAESGANVLTF. Based on the CDR3 plus reference TRBV28 and TRBJ2-6, the full variable domain is DVKVTQSSRYLVKRTGEKVFLECVQDMDHENMFWYRQDPGLGLRLIYFSYDVKMKEKGDIPEGYSVSREKKERFSLILESASTNQTSMYLCASSFWAESGANVLTFGAGSRLTVL.

V gene TRBV11-1 combines with J gene TRBJ1-2; 9 nucleotides match TRBD1. With 5 bases clipped from V and 2 bases from J, the junction kept 9 bases outside the gene matches. The CDR3 loop spans 16 amino acids. Germline CDR1 is SGHAT and CDR2 is FQDESV (reference sequence). The CDR3: CASSLRNGQGNYGYTF. In DNA, the CDR3 is TGTGCCAGCAGCCTACGTAATGGACAGGGGAACTATGGCTACACCTTC.

This chain joins TRBV7-9 and TRBJ2-7, with D perhaps given as TRBD1 or TRBD2 (6 bases each). V lost 4 bases, J lost 3 bases, and 16 bases lay in between. This CDR3 has 15 residues. CDR1 and CDR2 (germline): SEHNR, FQNEAQ (reference sequence). CDR3 protein: CASSSGPGGRYEQYF. In nucleotides, the CDR3 is TGTGCCAGCAGCTCGGGCCCCGGGGGCCGCTACGAGCAGTACTTC.

The chain recombines TRBV5-1 with TRBJ1-3, with D possibly matching TRBD1 (6 bases). Germline CDR1 reads SGHRS; CDR2 reads YFSETQ. This CDR3 has 17 amino acids. V lost 0 bases and J 0 bases, leaving 13 bases between the germline ends. The CDR3 loop reads CASSLDRAPLSGNTIYF. The CDR3 nucleotides read TGCGCCAGCAGCTTGGACAGGGCCCCCCTCTCTGGAAACACCATATATTTT.

The chain couples TRBV5-5 to TRBJ2-7; 8 bases are shared with TRBD2. The V and J ends lost 1 base and 5 bases, in that order; junction bases with no gene match: 11. This CDR3 contains 16 residues. Germline CDR1 SGHKS, CDR2 YYEKEE (reference sequence). This chain's CDR3 is CASSLYLSGTANEQYF. In DNA form, the CDR3 reads TGTGCCAGCAGCTTGTATCTTAGCGGGACCGCGAACGAGCAGTACTTC.

V is TRBV5-1 and J is TRBJ1-4; D is unclear. This CDR3 contains 16 residues. V was cut by 0 bases and J by 8 bases, with 17 bases left in between. Germline lookup yields CDR1 SGHRS and CDR2 YFSETQ. The CDR3 nucleotides are TGCGCCAGCAGCTTGGGAAGCCGGGGAGAAGAAGAAAAACTGTTTTTT. Amino acids: CASSLGSRGEEEKLFF.

This clone was seen only once. The rearrangement joins TRBV5-4 to TRBJ1-1, with D possibly matching TRBD1 (6 bases). This CDR3 is 15 amino acids long. CDR1 is SGHNT, CDR2 YYREEE, per germline (reference sequence). The V end was cut by 4 bases, the J end by 8 bases, with 21 bases between. The CDR3 DNA reads TGTGCCAGCAGCGACAAGACGGGAGGCGGGGGCGAAGCTTTCTTT. Its translation is CASSDKTGGGGEAFF.

CDR3 in DNA: TGTGCCAGCAGCTCCCGACAGGGGAAGAACACCGGGGAGCTGTTTTTT. Protein product: CASSSRQGKNTGELFF. The V gene is TRBV11-3, the J gene TRBJ2-2; 8 positions match TRBD1. CDR3 length equals 16 residues. Germline V lookup: CDR1 SGHNT, CDR2 YENEEA. The trim removed 4 bases at V and 1 base at J, leaving 5 bases unmatched.

The chain employs TRBV4-2 and TRBJ2-3, with 12 bases aligning to TRBD2. The length of the CDR3 is 16 residues. CDR1 and CDR2 (germline): LGHNA, YNFKEQ. V trimming: 3 bases; J trimming: 0 bases; junction bases outside the gene matches: 1. The chain's CDR3 is CASSQGTSGSTDTQYF. CDR3 DNA: TGTGCCAGCAGCCAGGGGACTAGCGGGAGCACAGATACGCAGTATTTT.

V and J are TRBV5-4 and TRBJ2-1; 10 nucleotides line up with TRBD2. V shed 3 bases, J shed 8 bases, and the junction held 5 bases outside the gene matches. The germline CDR1 and CDR2 sequences are SGHNT and YYREEE (reference sequence). The CDR3 length is 14 residues. CDR3 coding DNA: TGTGCCAGCAGCTCCGGGACTAGCGTCTATGAGCAGTTCTTC. It codes for CASSSGTSVYEQFF.

The chain links TRBV5-6 to TRBJ2-2; perhaps TRBD1 as D (6 bases). The V end lost 6 bases, the J end lost 4 bases, and 25 bases lay between the germline ends. The V gene's germline CDR1 is SGHDT and CDR2 YYEEEE. The CDR3 consists of 18 residues. CDR3 region: CASTRTGGGQMGTGELFF. Written as DNA, the CDR3 is TGTGCCAGCACCCGAACAGGCGGCGGACAGATGGGCACCGGGGAGCTGTTTTTT.

The chain combines TRBV25-1 with TRBJ1-4, with TRBD1 identical over 7 bases. V gave up 5 bases and J gave up 5 bases; unmatched junction bases: 8. The germline V gene encodes CDR1 MGHDK and CDR2 SYGVNS. The CDR3 is 15 amino acids. CDR3 residues: CASSPRGGINEKLFF. CDR3 nucleotides: TGTGCCAGCAGTCCCAGGGGGGGAATCAATGAAAAACTGTTTTTT.

This chain uses TRBV6-1 with TRBJ2-5; 12 nucleotides line up with TRBD2. CDR1 is MNHNS, CDR2 SASEGT, per germline. The trim removed 4 bases at V and 4 bases at J, leaving 7 bases unmatched. There are 16 residues in the CDR3. The CDR3 DNA reads TGTGCCAGCAGTGCGACTAGCGGGAGCATAGGAGAGACCCAGTACTTC. Its protein product is CASSATSGSIGETQYF.

The genes are TRBV2 and TRBJ1-5; D not certain. The CDR3 has 17 residues. Germline-derived CDR1 and CDR2 are SNHLY and FYNNEI. V was shortened by 10 bases and J by 2 bases, with 24 bases between the two germline ends. The CDR3 DNA reads TGTGCCACCACTAGGGATTCGGGATATGGTGGCAATCAGCCCCAGCATTTT. Its protein product is CATTRDSGYGGNQPQHF.

The genes are TRBV9 and TRBJ1-2; D ambiguous. Looked up from germline, CDR1 is SGDLS and CDR2 is YYNGEE. V was shortened by 0 bases and J by 3 bases, with 6 bases between the two germline ends. This CDR3 comprises 13 residues. DNA for the CDR3: TGTGCCAGCAGCGTAGTGGGTGACTATGGCTACACCTTC. Protein: CASSVVGDYGYTF.

The gene calls are TRBV11-2 and TRBJ2-1; 9 nucleotides match TRBD2. The CDR3 is 16 amino acids. V dropped 5 bases and J dropped 6; count of bases not matched to a gene: 11. Germline V CDR1 and CDR2: SGHAT, FQNNGV. CDR3 residues: CASSHIRSGRTNEQFF. The CDR3 bases are TGTGCCAGCAGCCACATCCGCAGCGGGAGGACCAATGAGCAGTTCTTC.

V gene TRBV19 combines with J gene TRBJ2-2; tentative D call: TRBD2 (5 bases). Germline CDR1 is LNHDA and CDR2 is SQIVND (reference sequence). The V end was cut by 11 bases, the J end by 2 bases, with 18 bases between. The CDR3 spans 15 residues. CDR3 sequence: CARSWRNLNTGELFF. In nucleotides, the CDR3 is TGTGCCCGAAGTTGGAGGAACCTAAACACCGGGGAGCTGTTTTTT. The entire variable domain, with the rest obtained from reference TRBV19 and TRBJ2-2, is as follows: DGGITQSPKYLFRKEGQNVTLSCEQNLNHDAMYWYRQDPGQGLRLIYYSQIVNDFQKGDIAEGYSVSREKKESFPLTVTSAQKNPTAFYLCARSWRNLNTGELFFGEGSRLTVL.

The V gene is TRBV19, the J gene TRBJ2-7; the match to TRBD2 covers 8 bases. V lost 1 base to trimming and J lost 2 bases; unmatched junction nucleotides: 13. CDR3 size: 18 residues. Germline V gene sequence: CDR1 LNHDA, CDR2 SQIVND (reference sequence). This chain's CDR3 is CASSIVPPTSGTTYEQYF. DNA for the CDR3: TGTGCCAGTAGTATAGTTCCACCTACTAGCGGAACTACCTACGAGCAGTACTTC.

The CDR3 spells CASGLTPPGQGAGSNQPQHF. The CDR3 region has the DNA TGTGCTAGTGGTTTGACCCCCCCCGGGCAGGGGGCGGGAAGCAATCAGCCCCAGCATTTT. The genes are TRBV12-5 and TRBJ1-5; TRBD1 agrees at 8 bases. Unmatched junction bases numbered 16, after V lost 2 bases and J lost 1 base. The germline V gene encodes CDR1 LGHNT and CDR2 FRNRAP. This CDR3 spans 20 amino acids.

J is TRBJ2-2 and V is TRBV7-3; D uncertain. V was trimmed by 2 bases and J by 2 bases, leaving 6 bases between them. The CDR3 is 14 amino acids. Germline CDR1 and CDR2: SGHTA and FQGTGA. CDR3 in DNA: TGTGCCAGCAGCTTAGACACTAACACCGGGGAGCTGTTTTTT. Translating it yields CASSLDTNTGELFF.

The V and J genes are TRBV28 and TRBJ1-3, with D uncertain. Germline assignment: CDR1 MDHEN and CDR2 SYDVKM. This CDR3 has 15 residues. The ends were cut back, 3 bases at V and 3 bases at J, with 12 bases in the middle. The CDR3 nucleotides read TGTGCCAGCAGTTTGCCCCCGGCGGGTGGAAACACCATATATTTT. Its protein product is CASSLPPAGGNTIYF.